Listed here is a single TCR beta chain. MiXCR, applied by TCRdb to the 5' RACE reads, yields one record per CDR3 protein. The table records approximately 290,000 distinct CDR3 sequences, 15% to 20% of them present only once. Germline V CDR1 and CDR2: SNHLY, FYNNEI. The CDR3 totals 12 residues. V shed 0 bases, J shed 11 bases, and the junction held 2 bases outside the gene matches. This record comes from a study of T-cell memory formation after mild COVID-19. The TCR sequence derives from a young man who had mild COVID-19 (a few samples of this study predate the infection). Cell type and time point are not known. The chain joins TRBV2 to TRBJ1-1; TRBD1 matches at 8 bases. The sequencing sample was made of PBMCs or a T cell subset sorted from them (not recorded which). The CDR3 DNA reads TGTGCCAGCAGTGAAGCTCGGACAGGGGCTTTCTTT. Encoded protein: CASSEARTGAFF.